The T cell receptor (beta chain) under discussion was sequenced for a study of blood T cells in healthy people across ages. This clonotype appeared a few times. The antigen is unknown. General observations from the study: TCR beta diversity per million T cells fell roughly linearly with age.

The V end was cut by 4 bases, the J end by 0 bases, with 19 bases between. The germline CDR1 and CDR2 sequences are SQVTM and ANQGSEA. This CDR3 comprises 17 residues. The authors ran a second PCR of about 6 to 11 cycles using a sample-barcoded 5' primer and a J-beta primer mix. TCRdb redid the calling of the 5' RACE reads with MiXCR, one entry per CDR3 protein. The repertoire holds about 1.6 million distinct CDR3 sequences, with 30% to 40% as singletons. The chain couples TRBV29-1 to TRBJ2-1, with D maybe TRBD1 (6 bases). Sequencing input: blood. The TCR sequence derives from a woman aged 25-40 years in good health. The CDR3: CSVGGPSRTSSYNEQFF. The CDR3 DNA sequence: TGCAGCGTTGGGGGGCCATCCCGTACTAGCTCCTACAATGAGCAGTTCTTC.